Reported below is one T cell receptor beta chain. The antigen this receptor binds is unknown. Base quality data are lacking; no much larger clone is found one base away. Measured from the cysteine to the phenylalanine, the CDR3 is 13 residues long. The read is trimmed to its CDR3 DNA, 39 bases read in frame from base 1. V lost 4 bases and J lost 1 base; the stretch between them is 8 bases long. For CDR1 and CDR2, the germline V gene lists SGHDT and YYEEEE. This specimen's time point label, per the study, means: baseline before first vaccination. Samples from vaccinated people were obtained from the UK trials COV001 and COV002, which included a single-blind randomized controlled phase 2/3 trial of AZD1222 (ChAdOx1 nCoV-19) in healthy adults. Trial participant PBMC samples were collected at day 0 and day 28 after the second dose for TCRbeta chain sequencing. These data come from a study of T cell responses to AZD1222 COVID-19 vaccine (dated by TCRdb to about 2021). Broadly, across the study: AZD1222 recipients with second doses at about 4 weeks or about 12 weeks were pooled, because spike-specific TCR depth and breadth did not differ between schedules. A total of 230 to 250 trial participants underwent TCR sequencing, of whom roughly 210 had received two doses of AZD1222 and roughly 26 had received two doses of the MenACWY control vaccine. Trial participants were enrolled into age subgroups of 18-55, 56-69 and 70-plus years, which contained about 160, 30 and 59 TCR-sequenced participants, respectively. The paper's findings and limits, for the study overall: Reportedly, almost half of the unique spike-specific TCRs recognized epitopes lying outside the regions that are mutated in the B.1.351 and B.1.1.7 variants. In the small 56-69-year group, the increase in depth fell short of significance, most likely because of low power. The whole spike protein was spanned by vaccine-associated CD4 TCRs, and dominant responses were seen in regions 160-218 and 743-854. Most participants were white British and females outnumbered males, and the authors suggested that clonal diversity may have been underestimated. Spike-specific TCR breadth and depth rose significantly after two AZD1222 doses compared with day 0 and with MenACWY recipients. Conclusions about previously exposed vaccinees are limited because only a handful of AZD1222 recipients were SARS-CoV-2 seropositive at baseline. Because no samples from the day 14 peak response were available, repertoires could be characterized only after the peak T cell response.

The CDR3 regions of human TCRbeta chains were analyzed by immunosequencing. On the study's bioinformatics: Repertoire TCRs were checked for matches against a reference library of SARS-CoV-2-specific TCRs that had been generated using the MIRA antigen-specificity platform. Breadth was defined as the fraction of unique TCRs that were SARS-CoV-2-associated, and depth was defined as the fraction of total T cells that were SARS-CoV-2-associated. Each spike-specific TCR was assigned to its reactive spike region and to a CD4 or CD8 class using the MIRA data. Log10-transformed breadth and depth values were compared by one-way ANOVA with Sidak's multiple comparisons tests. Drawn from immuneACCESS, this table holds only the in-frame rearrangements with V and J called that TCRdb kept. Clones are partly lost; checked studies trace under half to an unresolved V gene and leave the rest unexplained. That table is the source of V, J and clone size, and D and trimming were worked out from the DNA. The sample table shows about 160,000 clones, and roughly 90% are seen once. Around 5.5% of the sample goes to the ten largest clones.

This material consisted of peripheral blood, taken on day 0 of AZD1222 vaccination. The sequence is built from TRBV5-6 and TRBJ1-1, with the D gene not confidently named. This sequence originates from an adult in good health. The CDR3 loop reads CASSPDSNTEAFF. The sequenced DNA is TGTGCCAGCAGCCCCGATTCGAACACTGAAGCTTTCTTT. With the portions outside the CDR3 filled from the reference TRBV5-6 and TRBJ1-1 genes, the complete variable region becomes DAGVTQSPTHLIKTRGQQVTLRCSPKSGHDTVSWYQQALGQGPQFIFQYYEEEERQRGNFPDRFSGHQFPNYSSELNVNALLLGDSALYLCASSPDSNTEAFFGQGTRLTVV.